The 31 T cell receptor beta chains listed next were all sequenced from one sample in a study of blood T cell repertoires in COVID-19. Some clones are missing from TCRdb's copy, which holds only in-frame ones; the method was immunoSEQ multiplex PCR. The data contain 250,000 or so clones, over 70% of them singletons. Sample: PBMCs or T cells enriched from blood (not recorded which). The receptor source for this set is a woman in her twenties or thirties who had been exposed to COVID-19.

The chain combines TRBV7-2 with TRBJ2-7; 9 bases map to TRBD2. V trimming: 7 bases; J trimming: 5 bases; junction bases outside the gene matches: 9. Germline V gene sequence: CDR1 SGHTA, CDR2 FQGNSA. The CDR3 has 14 residues. The CDR3 spells CASTYRTSAHEQYF. CDR3 DNA sequence: TGTGCCAGCACCTATCGGACTAGCGCCCACGAGCAGTACTTC.

The chain joins TRBV7-9 to TRBJ2-3; 7 bases are a match to TRBD2. This CDR3 has 16 residues. CDR1 SEHNR and CDR2 FQNEAQ come from the germline V gene (reference sequence). V shed 1 base and J 5 bases; nucleotides not matched to a gene: 9. The CDR3 reads CASSLVGAGVKDTQYF. CDR3 sequence (DNA): TGTGCCAGCAGCTTAGTAGGCGCGGGAGTGAAAGATACGCAGTATTTT.

This sequence joins TRBV14 and TRBJ2-2; possibly TRBD1 for D (5 bases). V gave up 1 base and J gave up 4 bases, with 10 bases separating them. In germline, CDR1 is SGHDN, CDR2 FVKESK. CDR3 length: 15 amino acids. The CDR3 reads CASSQVTRATGELFF. The CDR3 coding sequence is TGTGCCAGCAGCCAAGTCACCAGGGCCACCGGGGAGCTGTTTTTT.

The J gene is TRBJ1-1, the V gene TRBV25-1, with no clear D. The V and J ends lost 4 bases and 8 bases respectively, with 11 bases between them. Germline-derived CDR1 and CDR2 are MGHDK and SYGVNS. The CDR3 contains 12 residues. CDR3 loop: CASSGLRVEAFF. DNA for the CDR3: TGTGCCAGCAGTGGCCTGAGGGTGGAAGCTTTCTTT.

The chain carries TRBV4-2 and TRBJ1-1; tentatively, D is TRBD1 (5 bases). From germline, CDR1 is LGHNA and CDR2 YNFKEQ. This CDR3 spans 15 amino acids. The V end was cut by 0 bases, the J end by 5 bases, with 13 bases between. Written as DNA, the CDR3 is TGTGCCAGCAGCCAAGAGGGGACTTCATTGACTGAAGCTTTCTTT. This encodes CASSQEGTSLTEAFF.

The chain couples TRBV7-9 to TRBJ1-1; D is unresolved. CDR3 length equals 12 residues. The germline gives CDR1 SEHNR, CDR2 FQNEAQ (reference sequence). V was pared by 5 bases and J by 8 bases, with 12 bases between. The DNA for the CDR3 is TGTGCCAGCAGCCTTAAGGGAGTCGAAGCTTTCTTT. Translating it yields CASSLKGVEAFF. The full variable domain, rest sourced from reference TRBV7-9 and TRBJ1-1, is DTGVSQNPRHKITKRGQNVTFRCDPISEHNRLYWYRQTLGQGPEFLTYFQNEAQLEKSRLLSDRFSAERPKGSFSTLEIQRTEQGDSAMYLCASSLKGVEAFFGQGTRLTVV.

The V gene is TRBV5-1, the J gene TRBJ2-5, with D possibly matching TRBD2 (6 bases). The CDR3 spans 14 residues. Germline V gene data show CDR1 as SGHRS and CDR2 as YFSETQ. The V end was cut by 5 bases, the J end by 7 bases, with 18 bases between. The CDR3 protein is CASREGTTSGTQYF. In nucleotides, the CDR3 is TGCGCCAGCAGGGAGGGTACCACCTCGGGGACCCAGTACTTC.

The J gene is TRBJ1-2, the V gene TRBV5-1; tentative D call: TRBD1 (5 bases). The V and J ends lost 4 bases and 5 bases respectively, with 18 bases between them. The germline V gene encodes CDR1 SGHRS and CDR2 YFSETQ. This CDR3 contains 15 residues. The CDR3 sequence: CASSPAGQGLYGYTF. The CDR3, as DNA: TGCGCCAGCAGCCCGGCGGGTCAGGGACTTTATGGCTACACCTTC.

The chain links TRBV7-6 to TRBJ2-5; TRBD2 agrees at 11 bases. The V segment lost 1 base and the J segment 0 bases; nucleotides outside the gene matches: 4. Per germline, CDR1 SGHVS and CDR2 FNYEAQ. CDR3 length: 17 amino acids. The CDR3 DNA follows: TGTGCCAGCAGCTTAGGGCTAGCGGGAGGAAACCAAGAGACCCAGTACTTC. This sequence encodes CASSLGLAGGNQETQYF.

V is TRBV7-2 and J is TRBJ2-7; 7 bases fit TRBD1. The germline CDR1 and CDR2 sequences are SGHTA and FQGNSA. The CDR3 length is 15 residues. The V gene end was trimmed by 3 bases and the J gene end by 3 bases; junction bases not matched to a gene: 8. CDR3 region: CASSFDGTAFYEQYF. The DNA for the CDR3 is TGTGCCAGCAGCTTTGATGGGACAGCCTTCTACGAGCAGTACTTC.

This clone is a singleton in its sample. The rearrangement links TRBV9 to TRBJ2-1; the match to TRBD1 covers 9 bases. The CDR3 sequence is 17 residues long. J gave up 6 bases and V 3 bases, and 13 bases lay outside the gene matches. CDR1 SGDLS and CDR2 YYNGEE come from the germline V gene. The CDR3 here is CASSESGTGFFGNEQFF. The DNA for the CDR3 is TGTGCCAGCAGCGAGTCCGGGACAGGGTTTTTTGGCAATGAGCAGTTCTTC.

This clone turned up a few times. The chain uses TRBV29-1 and TRBJ2-7, with D tentatively TRBD2 (7 bases). CDR3 length: 12 residues. The V gene's germline CDR1 is SQVTM and CDR2 ANQGSEA. With 5 bases removed from V and 1 base from J, the gap between germline ends came to 9 bases. CDR3: CSVRGGSYEQYF. The CDR3 coding sequence is TGCAGCGTTAGGGGGGGGTCCTACGAGCAGTACTTC.

The chain uses TRBV28 and TRBJ2-7; TRBD2 agrees at 8 bases. Per germline, CDR1 MDHEN and CDR2 SYDVKM. V dropped 6 bases and J dropped 6; count of bases not matched to a gene: 10. The CDR3 is 14 amino acids. The CDR3 loop is CASSLGGLVIEQYF. DNA of the CDR3: TGTGCCAGCAGCCTGGGGGGACTAGTAATCGAGCAGTACTTC.

The chain employs TRBV5-1 and TRBJ2-5; TRBD2 matches 13 bases. Trimming removed 3 bases from V and 1 base from J; junction bases left unmatched: 3. Looked up from germline, CDR1 is SGHRS and CDR2 is YFSETQ. The CDR3 totals 16 residues. CDR3 sequence: CASSSGLAGSQETQYF. CDR3 DNA: TGCGCCAGCAGCTCGGGACTAGCGGGGAGCCAAGAGACCCAGTACTTC.

The genes are TRBV7-3 and TRBJ2-7; possibly TRBD1 for D (6 bases). Germline V gene lookup returns CDR1 SGHTA and CDR2 FQGTGA. With 5 bases removed from V and 4 bases from J, the gap between germline ends came to 18 bases. The CDR3 runs to 15 residues. The CDR3 bases are TGTGCCAGCAGCCTAATTCCGGGACAACAGTACGAGCAGTACTTC. Translating gives CASSLIPGQQYEQYF.

The chain uses TRBV6-8 and TRBJ2-7; TRBD2 agrees at 10 bases. The CDR3 contains 14 residues. Germline V gene data show CDR1 as MNHGY and CDR2 as SAAAGT. V lost 7 bases to trimming and J lost 0 bases; unmatched junction nucleotides: 3. The CDR3 nucleotides are TGTGCCAGCATACTAGCGGGGTCCTCCTACGAGCAGTACTTC. Encoded protein: CASILAGSSYEQYF.

The chain links TRBV6-5 to TRBJ1-2, with 7 bases matching TRBD1. Germline CDR1 reads MNHEY; CDR2 reads SVGAGI. The CDR3 totals 15 residues. The ends lost 3 bases at V and 6 bases at J; junction bases unmatched: 10. The CDR3 bases are TGTGCCAGCAGTTATGGACAGGCTGGATTGGATGGCTACACCTTC. Its protein is CASSYGQAGLDGYTF.

V and J are TRBV2 and TRBJ2-7, with 9 bases identical to TRBD2. CDR3 length: 14 residues. V dropped 3 bases and J dropped 3; count of bases not matched to a gene: 3. Germline V CDR1 and CDR2: SNHLY, FYNNEI. CDR3 amino acids: CASSDLAGYYEQYF. The CDR3 DNA follows: TGTGCCAGCAGTGACCTAGCGGGATACTACGAGCAGTACTTC. The full variable domain, in which reference TRBV2 and TRBJ2-7 provide the parts outside the CDR3, is EPEVTQTPSHQVTQMGQEVILRCVPISNHLYFYWYRQILGQKVEFLVSFYNNEISEKSEIFDDQFSVERPDGSNFTLKIRSTKLEDSAMYFCASSDLAGYYEQYFGPGTRLTVT.

The chain couples TRBV11-2 to TRBJ2-7; D perhaps matches TRBD2 (5 bases). Per the germline V gene, CDR1 is SGHAT and CDR2 is FQNNGV. The CDR3 contains 14 residues. V dropped 4 bases and J dropped 4 bases, with 14 bases sitting between them. CDR3 residues: CASSSEGYTYEQYF. The CDR3 region has the DNA TGTGCCAGCAGCTCCGAGGGTTATACGTACGAGCAGTACTTC.

This chain uses TRBV29-1 with TRBJ2-1; D perhaps matches TRBD2 (6 bases). The V gene lost 2 bases and the J gene lost 9 bases, with 17 bases spanning the gap. CDR1 is SQVTM and CDR2 is ANQGSEA in the germline V gene. CDR3 length equals 14 residues. CDR3 sequence reads: CSVEPPIFGGEQFF. CDR3 in DNA: TGCAGCGTTGAACCTCCGATATTCGGGGGTGAGCAGTTCTTC.

This chain links TRBV12-3 or TRBV12-4 with TRBJ1-2; a possible D gene is TRBD1 (5 bases). This CDR3 contains 12 residues. The V end lost 6 bases, the J end lost 10 bases, and 15 bases lay between the germline ends. As DNA, the CDR3 is TGTGCCAGCAGGTCCGACAGCGGGCTCTACACCTTC. Its translation: CASRSDSGLYTF.

The chain links TRBV10-1 to TRBJ2-4, with TRBD1 matching over 9 bases. Germline CDR1 is WNHNN and CDR2 is SYGVQD (reference sequence). The junction had 10 bases not matched to a gene; V was cut back by 11 bases and J by 5 bases. This CDR3 region has 14 residues. The CDR3 sequence: CARPGGQGENIQYF. The CDR3 coding sequence is TGCGCCCGACCCGGGGGACAGGGAGAAAACATTCAGTACTTC.

This clone was seen more than once but under ten times. The rearrangement links TRBV5-1 to TRBJ1-4, with D perhaps TRBD1 (6 bases). The CDR3 has 14 amino acids. V was pared by 2 bases and J by 4 bases, with 9 bases between. From germline, CDR1 is SGHRS and CDR2 YFSETQ. CDR3 sequence: CASSFGRGNEKLFF. CDR3 nucleotide sequence: TGCGCCAGCAGCTTCGGCAGGGGTAATGAAAAACTGTTTTTT. The full variable domain, completed using reference TRBV5-1 and TRBJ1-4, is KAGVTQTPRYLIKTRGQQVTLSCSPISGHRSVSWYQQTPGQGLQFLFEYFSETQRNKGNFPGRFSGRQFSNSRSEMNVSTLELGDSALYLCASSFGRGNEKLFFGSGTQLSVL.

To note about this clone: Other DNA sequences from this sample encode an identical CDR3 as well. The genes are TRBV11-2 and TRBJ2-7, with 9 nucleotides matching TRBD1. The V gene end was trimmed by 3 bases and the J gene end by 5 bases; junction bases not matched to a gene: 5. The germline gives CDR1 SGHAT, CDR2 FQNNGV. CDR3 length: 14 residues. CDR3: CASSLGTGIHEQYF. The CDR3 nucleotides read TGTGCCAGCAGCTTGGGGACAGGGATCCACGAGCAGTACTTC.

This clone has more than one count but fewer than ten. The V gene is TRBV9, the J gene TRBJ1-4, with D possibly matching TRBD1 (6 bases). The CDR3 has 14 amino acids. CDR1 is SGDLS and CDR2 is YYNGEE in the germline V gene. Trimming pared 6 bases from V and 5 bases from J, leaving 14 bases between. Here the CDR3 reads CASNQGGVNEKLFF. In DNA, the CDR3 is TGTGCCAGCAATCAAGGGGGTGTGAATGAAAAACTGTTTTTT.

The chain links TRBV19 to TRBJ2-7; TRBD2 matches 7 bases. The J segment lost 3 bases and the V segment lost 5 bases, leaving 4 bases of the junction unmatched. This CDR3 has 13 amino acids. Germline V gene data show CDR1 as LNHDA and CDR2 as SQIVND (reference sequence). CDR3 DNA: TGTGCCAGTAGTGTGTCTAGCGGCTACGAGCAGTACTTC. Translation: CASSVSSGYEQYF.

The chain couples TRBV29-1 to TRBJ2-5, with D possibly TRBD2 on 5 matching bases. V lost 6 bases and J 1 base, leaving 9 bases between the germline ends. Germline V lookup: CDR1 SQVTM, CDR2 ANQGSEA. The CDR3 is 12 residues long. CDR3 DNA sequence: TGCAGCGTAGCCGAGGGCCAAGAGACCCAGTACTTC. This codes for CSVAEGQETQYF. The full variable domain, in which reference TRBV29-1 and TRBJ2-5 provide the parts outside the CDR3, is SAVISQKPSRDICQRGTSLTIQCQVDSQVTMMFWYRQQPGQSLTLIATANQGSEATYESGFVIDKFPISRPNLTFSTLTVSNMSPEDSSIYLCSVAEGQETQYFGPGTRLLVL.

The chain combines TRBV5-1 with TRBJ2-4; a possible D gene is TRBD2 (5 bases). CDR1 is SGHRS, CDR2 YFSETQ, per germline. This CDR3 comprises 16 residues. With 1 base removed from V and 4 bases from J, the gap between germline ends came to 15 bases. The CDR3 DNA is TGCGCCAGCAGCTTGTCTACCGGGAAAGAGAAAAACATTCAGTACTTC. Protein product: CASSLSTGKEKNIQYF.

This chain connects TRBV28 to TRBJ2-2, with 10 nucleotides matching TRBD2. V was clipped by 3 bases and J by 4 bases; unmatched bases: 2. Germline V gene sequence: CDR1 MDHEN, CDR2 SYDVKM. The CDR3 covers 15 residues. This chain's CDR3 is CASSLLAGATGELFF. The CDR3, as DNA: TGTGCCAGCAGTTTGCTAGCGGGAGCCACCGGGGAGCTGTTTTTT.

This chain connects TRBV30 to TRBJ1-2; D not certain. Trimming took off 3 bases at V and 0 bases at J, with 5 bases between the two ends. The germline gives CDR1 GTSNPN, CDR2 SVGIG (reference sequence). The CDR3 is 12 amino acids. CDR3 bases: TGTGCCTGGAGGGCCCCTAACTATGGCTACACCTTC. This translates into CAWRAPNYGYTF.

This rearrangement joins TRBV30 to TRBJ2-7; 8 bases map to TRBD1. With 0 bases clipped from V and 11 bases from J, the junction kept 15 bases outside the gene matches. Germline lookup yields CDR1 GTSNPN and CDR2 SVGIG (reference sequence). The CDR3 is made up of 15 amino acids. CDR3 DNA: TGTGCCTGGAGTGTCTTGGGGACAGGCCTTTTAAAGGAGTACTTC. Protein sequence: CAWSVLGTGLLKEYF.